Each of the 20 T cell receptor beta chains below was sequenced from the same sample in a study of T cells after yellow fever vaccination. Each CDR3 protein is one row after TCRdb ran MiXCR on the 5' RACE reads. The sample shows about 400,000 distinct CDR3 sequences, 6.2% of them seen only once. The specimen comprised PBMCs, sampled 5 days after the yellow fever booster vaccination. These receptors were collected from a man aged 25 to 45 who received the YFV17D yellow fever vaccine.

A remark on this clonotype: One end of the junction does not line up with germline, which may come from a read error. This chain uses TRBV7-2 with TRBJ2-5; no clear D gene. Germline values: CDR1 SGHTA, CDR2 FQGNSA. This CDR3 spans 14 amino acids. CDR3 amino acids: CASSLHGRKETPYF. In nucleotides, the CDR3 is TGTGCCAGCAGCTTACATGGCAGAAAGGAGACCCCGTACTTC.

This rearrangement joins TRBV7-2 to TRBJ1-4, with no clear D. Trimming took off 2 bases at V and 0 bases at J, with 10 bases between the two ends. This CDR3 is 16 amino acids long. Germline V CDR1 and CDR2: SGHTA, FQGNSA. DNA of the CDR3: TGTGCCAGCAGCTTAAACGTCGGGGCAACTAATGAAAAACTGTTTTTT. It codes for CASSLNVGATNEKLFF.

This clonotype has more than one count but fewer than ten. V is TRBV7-2 and J is TRBJ2-7; the match to TRBD2 covers 11 bases. This CDR3 is built from 13 residues. V shed 6 bases, J shed 4 bases, and the junction held 2 bases outside the gene matches. The germline CDR1 and CDR2 sequences are SGHTA and FQGNSA. The CDR3 is CASRGLAVYEQYF. The CDR3 DNA is TGTGCCAGCAGGGGACTAGCGGTATACGAGCAGTACTTC.

DNA of the CDR3: TGTGCCAGCAGTTCAGTGGGAGGAATCGCAGATACGCAGTATTTT. This codes for CASSSVGGIADTQYF. The chain uses TRBV6-5 and TRBJ2-3, with D tentatively TRBD2 (6 bases). The CDR3 has 15 residues. Germline CDR1 and CDR2: MNHEY and SVGAGI. V lost 4 bases and J lost 4, with 15 bases in between.

This clonotype was detected many times. The V call is TRBV23-1, the J call TRBJ2-2, with 9 bases fitting TRBD1. TRBV23-1 is an open reading frame whose function is uncertain. V trimming: 3 bases; J trimming: 3 bases; junction bases outside the gene matches: 5. The CDR3 extends over 16 amino acids. This CDR3 reads CASSHSGTGYTGELFF. CDR3 nucleotide sequence: TGCGCCAGCAGTCACTCCGGGACAGGGTACACCGGGGAGCTGTTTTTT.

This clonotype was seen repeatedly, ten times or more. This chain links TRBV7-8 with TRBJ2-1, with 8 bases lining up with TRBD2. CDR1 SGHVS and CDR2 FQNEAQ come from the germline V gene. The CDR3 runs 17 residues. J lost 4 bases, V lost 6 bases, and 14 bases had no gene match. CDR3 sequence (DNA): TGTGCCAGCAGACCACCCGGCTCTAGCGGGTGGTACAATGAGCAGTTCTTC. Protein: CASRPPGSSGWYNEQFF.

This clonotype was seen many times. The chain has TRBV24-1 and TRBJ2-1; D is unclear. V lost 2 bases and J lost 4, with 5 bases in between. The CDR3 spans 13 residues. Germline lookup yields CDR1 KGHDR and CDR2 SFDVKD. The CDR3 is CATSDSGYNEQFF. CDR3 in DNA: TGTGCCACCAGTGATTCAGGATACAATGAGCAGTTCTTC.

This sequence joins TRBV19 and TRBJ2-5; D is possibly TRBD1 or TRBD2 (6 bases each). Trimming removed 2 bases at V and 8 bases at J, with 15 bases between. Germline V lookup: CDR1 LNHDA, CDR2 SQIVND (reference sequence). CDR3 length equals 14 residues. For the CDR3, the DNA is TGTGCCAGTAGTATATGGGCCGGAGGGGGAACCCAGTACTTC. Residues: CASSIWAGGGTQYF.

This clonotype was recorded at least ten times. The chain uses TRBV7-9 and TRBJ2-3, with TRBD2 as a possible D gene (6 bases). V was shortened by 4 bases and J by 5 bases, with 13 bases between the two germline ends. The CDR3 is made up of 14 amino acids. Germline V gives CDR1 SEHNR, CDR2 FQNEAQ (reference sequence). In nucleotides, the CDR3 is TGTGCCAGCAGCTCCTTGACTAGAAGAGATACGCAGTATTTT. Encoded protein: CASSSLTRRDTQYF.

This chain connects TRBV30 to TRBJ2-5; no clear D. CDR1 GTSNPN and CDR2 SVGIG come from the germline V gene (reference sequence). V was cut by 0 bases and J by 1 base, with 0 bases left in between. CDR3 length: 11 amino acids. The CDR3 bases are TGTGCCTGGAGTGTCCAAGAGACCCAGTACTTC. Amino acids: CAWSVQETQYF.

This clonotype was observed at least ten times. J is TRBJ2-7 and V is TRBV18; 10 nucleotides agree with TRBD1. CDR1 is KGHSH, CDR2 LQKENI, per germline. The CDR3 length is 15 residues. The J segment lost 7 bases and the V segment lost 6 bases, leaving 12 bases of the junction unmatched. This chain's CDR3 is CASSGRGTGVLEQYF. As DNA, the CDR3 is TGTGCCAGCTCCGGCCGGGGGACAGGGGTCCTAGAGCAGTACTTC.

This clonotype was recorded a few times. The chain carries TRBV11-2 and TRBJ2-1; perhaps D is TRBD1 or TRBD2 (5 bases each). V was clipped by 5 bases and J by 5 bases, with 16 bases between them. The germline V gene has CDR1 SGHAT and CDR2 FQNNGV. The CDR3 is 15 residues long. This CDR3 is CASSTFSGTHNEQFF. CDR3 bases: TGTGCCAGCAGCACCTTCTCCGGGACCCACAATGAGCAGTTCTTC.

This clonotype was recorded at least ten times. The V and J genes are TRBV5-5 and TRBJ2-1; TRBD2 agrees at 12 bases. Germline values: CDR1 SGHKS, CDR2 YYEKEE (reference sequence). The CDR3 runs to 16 residues. Trimming took 4 bases from V and 3 from J; bases not matched to a gene: 5. This CDR3 is CASSIRTSGDYNEQFF. CDR3 coding DNA: TGTGCCAGCAGCATTAGGACTAGCGGGGACTACAATGAGCAGTTCTTC.

The chain recombines TRBV20-1 with TRBJ2-7; weak D call: TRBD2 (6 bases). The CDR3 has 15 residues. Germline values: CDR1 DFQATT, CDR2 SNEGSKA (reference sequence). The V end lost 5 bases, the J end lost 7 bases, and 24 bases lay between the germline ends. The CDR3 protein is CSAPDPEGRRREQYF. As DNA, the CDR3 is TGCAGTGCTCCCGACCCGGAGGGCCGTCGTAGGGAGCAGTACTTC.

This clonotype was found a few times. This chain links TRBV7-2 with TRBJ1-2; 8 bases are shared with TRBD1. Trimming at V came to 8 bases and at J to 2 bases, leaving 4 bases not matched to a gene. This CDR3 contains 13 residues. Germline V lookup: CDR1 SGHTA, CDR2 FQGNSA. The DNA for the CDR3 is TGTGCCAGCGGCCGGGACAGGAACTATGGCTACACCTTC. This codes for CASGRDRNYGYTF.

This clonotype was seen ten or more times. One junction end does not reproduce the germline sequence, and a read error may be involved. The chain links TRBV5-1 to TRBJ1-1; the D gene is possibly TRBD1 (5 bases). The germline CDR1 and CDR2 sequences are SGHRS and YFSETQ. The CDR3 loop spans 14 amino acids. CDR3 DNA: TGTGCCAGCAGCTTTCAGGGATTGAACACTGAAGCTTTCTTT. Amino acids: CASSFQGLNTEAFF.

This clonotype showed up just a few times. This chain links TRBV7-2 with TRBJ1-5; weak D call: TRBD1 (5 bases). This CDR3 has 16 amino acids. Trimming removed 3 bases at V and 1 base at J, with 13 bases between. The germline V gene has CDR1 SGHTA and CDR2 FQGNSA. This CDR3 reads CASSFGSGGSNQPQHF. In DNA, the CDR3 is TGTGCCAGCAGCTTCGGCTCGGGGGGGAGCAATCAGCCCCAGCATTTT.

This clonotype has only a few counts. This chain uses TRBV29-1 with TRBJ2-5; D is undetermined. Germline V gene lookup returns CDR1 SQVTM and CDR2 ANQGSEA. The CDR3 consists of 11 residues. V was pared by 4 bases and J by 0 bases, with 3 bases between. Here the CDR3 DNA reads TGCAGCGTTGGCCACCAAGAGACCCAGTACTTC. Translated, it gives CSVGHQETQYF. Combining the CDR3 with reference TRBV29-1 and TRBJ2-5 gives the whole variable domain SAVISQKPSRDICQRGTSLTIQCQVDSQVTMMFWYRQQPGQSLTLIATANQGSEATYESGFVIDKFPISRPNLTFSTLTVSNMSPEDSSIYLCSVGHQETQYFGPGTRLLVL.

The chain is built from TRBV28 and TRBJ2-3; 8 nucleotides line up with TRBD2. The CDR3 runs to 15 residues. Trimming took 6 bases from V and 14 from J; bases not matched to a gene: 19. The germline gives CDR1 MDHEN, CDR2 SYDVKM. The CDR3 spells CASSANPGTSFGRYF. The CDR3 DNA is TGTGCCAGCAGCGCGAATCCCGGGACTAGTTTCGGACGGTATTTT.

This clonotype was counted at least ten times. The J gene is TRBJ1-2, the V gene TRBV7-2; D remains unclear. CDR3 length: 14 residues. Per the germline V gene, CDR1 is SGHTA and CDR2 is FQGNSA. Trimming removed 5 bases from V and 4 bases from J, with 14 bases in between. Here the CDR3 reads CASSEVEGGYGYTF. In DNA form, the CDR3 reads TGTGCCAGCAGCGAGGTGGAGGGCGGCTATGGCTACACCTTC.